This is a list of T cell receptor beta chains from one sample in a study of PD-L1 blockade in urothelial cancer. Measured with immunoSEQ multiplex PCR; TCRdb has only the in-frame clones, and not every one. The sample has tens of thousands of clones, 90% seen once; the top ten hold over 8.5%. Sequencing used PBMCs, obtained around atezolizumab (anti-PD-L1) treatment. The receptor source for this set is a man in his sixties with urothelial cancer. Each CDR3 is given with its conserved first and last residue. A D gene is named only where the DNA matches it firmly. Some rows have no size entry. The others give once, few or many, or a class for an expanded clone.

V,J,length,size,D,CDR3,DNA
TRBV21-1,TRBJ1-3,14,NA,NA,CASSIQGCGNTIYF,TGTGCCAGCAGCATTCAGGGATGTGGAAACACCATATATTTT
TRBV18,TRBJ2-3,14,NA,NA,CASSPSEPPDTQYF,TGTGCCAGCTCACCAAGCGAACCGCCAGATACGCAGTATTTT
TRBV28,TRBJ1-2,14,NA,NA,CASSLSPGRVGYTF,TGTGCCAGCAGTTTAAGTCCAGGGCGCGTAGGCTACACCTTC
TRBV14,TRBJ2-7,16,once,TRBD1,CASSQGTGTGQYEQYF,TGTGCCAGCAGCCAAGGAACCGGGACAGGGCAATACGAGCAGTACTTC
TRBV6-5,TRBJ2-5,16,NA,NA,CASSYPGGTPEETQYF,TGTGCCAGCAGTTACCCCGGGGGGACACCTGAAGAGACCCAGTACTTC
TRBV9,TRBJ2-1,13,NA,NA,CASSVAQTNEQFF,TGTGCCAGCAGCGTAGCCCAGACTAATGAGCAGTTCTTC
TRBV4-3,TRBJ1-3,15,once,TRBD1,CASSQSTGSGNTIYF,TGCGCCAGCAGCCAATCGACAGGGAGCGGAAACACCATATATTTT
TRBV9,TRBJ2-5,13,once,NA,CASSLTGGETQYF,TGTGCCAGCAGCCTTACAGGAGGGGAGACCCAGTACTTC
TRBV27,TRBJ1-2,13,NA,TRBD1,CASSGSTGFGYTF,TGTGCCAGCAGTGGCTCGACAGGGTTTGGCTACACCTTC
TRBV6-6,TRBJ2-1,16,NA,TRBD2,CASRVTSGERYNEQFF,TGTGCCAGCAGAGTGACTAGCGGGGAAAGATACAATGAGCAGTTCTTC
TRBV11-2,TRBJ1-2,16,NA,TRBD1,CASSPLRQGNWSGYTF,TGTGCCAGCAGCCCCCTTAGACAGGGGAACTGGAGCGGCTACACCTTC
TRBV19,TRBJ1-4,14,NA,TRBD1,CASRPGQRDEKLFF,TGTGCCAGTAGGCCGGGACAGCGAGATGAAAAACTGTTTTTT
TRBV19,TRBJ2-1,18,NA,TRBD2,CASSTRTSGRAQRNEQFF,TGTGCCAGTAGTACCCGGACTAGCGGGAGGGCTCAGCGGAATGAGCAGTTCTTC
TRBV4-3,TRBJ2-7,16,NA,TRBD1,CASSQEGGESSYEQYF,TGCGCCAGCAGCCAAGAAGGGGGCGAGAGCTCCTACGAGCAGTACTTC
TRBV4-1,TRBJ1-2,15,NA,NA,CASSQGIVNTGRYTF,TGCGCCAGCAGCCAAGGGATCGTGAATACAGGGCGCTACACCTTC
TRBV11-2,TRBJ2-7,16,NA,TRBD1,CASSLDSGTGFPEQYF,TGTGCCAGCAGCTTAGATTCCGGGACAGGGTTCCCCGAGCAGTACTTC
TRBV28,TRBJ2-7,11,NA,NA,CASSLYNEQYF,TGTGCCAGCAGTTTATACAACGAGCAGTACTTC
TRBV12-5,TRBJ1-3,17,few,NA,CASGLPTRLFDGNTIYF,TGTGCTAGTGGTTTGCCAACAAGACTTTTTGACGGAAACACCATATATTTT
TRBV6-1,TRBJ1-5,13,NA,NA,CASRRQANQPQHF,TGTGCCAGTAGGAGACAGGCCAATCAGCCCCAGCATTTT
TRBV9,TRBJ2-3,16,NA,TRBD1,CASSNTRDRVPDTQYF,TGTGCCAGCAGTAACACCCGGGACAGGGTACCAGATACGCAGTATTTT
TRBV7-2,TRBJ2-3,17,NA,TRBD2,CASSSRLAGGLTDTQYF,TGTGCCAGCAGCTCGCGACTAGCGGGAGGGCTTACAGATACGCAGTATTTT
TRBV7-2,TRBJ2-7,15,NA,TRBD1,CASSSDRGRVDEQYF,TGTGCCAGCAGCTCAGACAGGGGGCGCGTCGACGAGCAGTACTTC
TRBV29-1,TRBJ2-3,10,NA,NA,CSGGADTQYF,TGCAGCGGGGGAGCAGATACGCAGTATTTT
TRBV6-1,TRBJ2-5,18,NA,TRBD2,CASSGRTSGGAVQETQYF,TGTGCCAGCAGTGGCCGGACTAGCGGGGGGGCCGTCCAAGAGACCCAGTACTTC
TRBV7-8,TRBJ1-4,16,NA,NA,CASSLGVGGTHEKLFF,TGTGCCAGCAGCTTAGGTGTGGGGGGGACCCATGAAAAACTGTTTTTT
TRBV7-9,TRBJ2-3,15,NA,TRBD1,CASSHNRGLADTQYF,TGTGCCAGCAGCCACAACAGGGGTTTGGCAGATACGCAGTATTTT
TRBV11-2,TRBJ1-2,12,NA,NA,CASSLRNYGYTF,TGTGCCAGCAGCTTACGGAACTATGGCTACACCTTC
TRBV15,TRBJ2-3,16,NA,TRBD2,CATSRGDSGSTDTQYF,TGTGCCACCAGCCGGGGGGATAGCGGGAGCACAGATACGCAGTATTTT
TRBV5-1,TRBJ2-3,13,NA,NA,CASSEISTDTQYF,TGCGCCAGCAGCGAGATAAGCACAGATACGCAGTATTTT